This T cell receptor beta chain derives from a study of T cells after yellow fever vaccination. From the 5' RACE reads, TCRdb called clonotypes with MiXCR, one entry per CDR3 protein. The sample holds approximately 550,000 distinct CDR3 sequences, roughly 13% seen once. V was clipped by 8 bases and J by 2 bases; unmatched bases: 10. Germline V gene lookup returns CDR1 SQVTM and CDR2 ANQGSEA. CDR3 length: 14 residues. This clonotype is a singleton in its sample. This receptor was identified in a man aged 30-40 years who received the YFV17D yellow fever vaccine. The chain carries TRBV29-1 and TRBJ2-3, with 7 bases that match TRBD2. The sequencing here drew on PBMCs, taken on the day of the yellow fever booster vaccination. The DNA for the CDR3 is TGCAGCTGGGCGGGAGAACGCGTCACAGATACGCAGTATTTT. It encodes CSWAGERVTDTQYF.